This entry lists 26 T cell receptor beta chains sequenced from one sample in a study of T cell changes during pregnancy in multiple sclerosis. Assay used: immunoSEQ multiplex PCR; TCRdb lists only in-frame clones, some missing. This sample yields 60,000 to 75,000 clones, of which 80% to 95% are seen a single time; more than 3% belongs to the top ten. The sequencing here drew on CD8+ T cells from peripheral blood mononuclear cells, taken in the second trimester of pregnancy. Receptors originate from a female donor with multiple sclerosis, enrolled in a pregnancy study.

V gene TRBV29-1 combines with J gene TRBJ2-7, with D unclear. V was trimmed by 4 bases and J by 0 bases, leaving 7 bases between them. Germline V gene lookup returns CDR1 SQVTM and CDR2 ANQGSEA. The CDR3 extends over 12 amino acids. CDR3 DNA: TGCAGCGTTGCTTTCAGCTCCTACGAGCAGTACTTC. Residues: CSVAFSSYEQYF.

The V call is TRBV29-1, the J call TRBJ2-2, with D possibly being TRBD2 (5 bases). V lost 7 bases and J 5 bases, leaving 11 bases between the germline ends. CDR3 length: 12 residues. CDR1 SQVTM and CDR2 ANQGSEA come from the germline V gene. The CDR3 here is CSADGGTGELFF. The DNA for the CDR3 is TGCAGCGCCGACGGCGGGACCGGGGAGCTGTTTTTT.

The chain employs TRBV4-1 and TRBJ2-1; D possibly corresponds to TRBD1 (5 bases). This CDR3 spans 13 amino acids. The germline V gene has CDR1 MGHRA and CDR2 YSYEKL. V lost 1 base and J 6 bases, leaving 7 bases between the germline ends. The CDR3 sequence: CASSQGGGNEQFF. In DNA form, the CDR3 reads TGCGCCAGCAGCCAAGGGGGCGGCAATGAGCAGTTCTTC.

The rearrangement uses TRBV5-1 and TRBJ2-1; D uncertain. The germline V gene encodes CDR1 SGHRS and CDR2 YFSETQ. The CDR3 has 13 residues. V was pared by 1 base and J by 4 bases, with 6 bases between. For the CDR3, the DNA is TGCGCCAGCAGCTTGAGGAGTTACAATGAGCAGTTCTTC. Translating gives CASSLRSYNEQFF. The full variable domain, completed using reference TRBV5-1 and TRBJ2-1, is KAGVTQTPRYLIKTRGQQVTLSCSPISGHRSVSWYQQTPGQGLQFLFEYFSETQRNKGNFPGRFSGRQFSNSRSEMNVSTLELGDSALYLCASSLRSYNEQFFGPGTRLTVL.

V is TRBV7-2 and J is TRBJ2-1, with 9 nucleotides matching TRBD2. The CDR3 spans 19 residues. CDR1 and CDR2 from the germline V gene are SGHTA and FQGNSA. The ends lost 2 bases at V and 6 bases at J; junction bases unmatched: 17. CDR3 nucleotides: TGTGCCAGCAGCTTATATAGGGCTAGGGCTAGCGGGACCTTCAATGAGCAGTTCTTC. This codes for CASSLYRARASGTFNEQFF.

The V and J genes are TRBV7-9 and TRBJ2-7, with 10 positions matching TRBD2. With 8 bases clipped from V and 6 bases from J, the junction kept 10 bases outside the gene matches. The CDR3 contains 14 residues. Germline lookup yields CDR1 SEHNR and CDR2 FQNEAQ (reference sequence). The CDR3 sequence: CASQPAGGPVEQYF. CDR3 sequence (DNA): TGTGCCAGCCAACCAGCGGGAGGGCCGGTCGAGCAGTACTTC. The whole variable domain, filled in from reference TRBV7-9 and TRBJ2-7, reads DTGVSQNPRHKITKRGQNVTFRCDPISEHNRLYWYRQTLGQGPEFLTYFQNEAQLEKSRLLSDRFSAERPKGSFSTLEIQRTEQGDSAMYLCASQPAGGPVEQYFGPGTRLTVT.

This chain joins TRBV7-2 and TRBJ2-3; TRBD2 agrees at 7 bases. Germline CDR1 reads SGHTA; CDR2 reads FQGNSA. V trimming: 3 bases; J trimming: 2 bases; junction bases outside the gene matches: 5. The CDR3 runs to 15 residues. CDR3 in amino acids: CASSFWLADTDTQYF. CDR3 sequence (DNA): TGTGCCAGCAGCTTTTGGCTAGCGGACACAGATACGCAGTATTTT.

The CDR3 coding sequence is TGTGCCAGCAGCTTAGCAGCTGATACGCAGTATTTT. Residues: CASSLAADTQYF. This chain uses TRBV7-9 with TRBJ2-3; D not certain. V was cut by 0 bases and J by 6 bases, with 4 bases left in between. The germline gives CDR1 SEHNR, CDR2 FQNEAQ (reference sequence). The CDR3 extends over 12 amino acids.

This rearrangement joins TRBV27 to TRBJ1-2; the match to TRBD1 covers 9 bases. CDR1 is MNHEY, CDR2 SMNVEV, per germline (reference sequence). There are 12 residues in the CDR3. J lost 4 bases, V lost 6 bases, and 0 bases had no gene match. CDR3 residues: CASRTGGYGYTF. The CDR3 bases are TGTGCCAGCAGGACAGGGGGCTATGGCTACACCTTC.

J is TRBJ2-7 and V is TRBV5-4; TRBD2 matches 8 bases. Germline-derived CDR1 and CDR2 are SGHNT and YYREEE (reference sequence). V trimming: 0 bases; J trimming: 4 bases; junction bases outside the gene matches: 3. The CDR3 contains 14 residues. DNA of the CDR3: TGTGCCAGCAGCTTGGGACTAGCGAAGTACGAGCAGTACTTC. This gives the protein CASSLGLAKYEQYF.

The gene calls are TRBV27 and TRBJ2-3; no firm D call. Between the trimmed V and J ends, which lost 3 bases and 5 bases, there was a span of 9 bases. Per germline, CDR1 MNHEY and CDR2 SMNVEV (reference sequence). The CDR3 is 13 residues long. The CDR3 sequence: CASSFVPVDTQYF. Written as DNA, the CDR3 is TGTGCCAGCAGTTTTGTCCCCGTAGATACGCAGTATTTT.

This chain connects TRBV11-2 to TRBJ2-7, with D perhaps TRBD1 (7 bases). The CDR3 totals 15 residues. CDR1 and CDR2 (germline): SGHAT, FQNNGV. The V and J ends lost 6 bases and 3 bases respectively, with 18 bases between them. This CDR3 reads CASSLGTEGGYEQYF. The CDR3 DNA is TGTGCCAGCAGTCTCGGGACAGAGGGGGGCTACGAGCAGTACTTC. The variable domain in full, completed from reference TRBV11-2 and TRBJ2-7, reads EAGVAQSPRYKIIEKRQSVAFWCNPISGHATLYWYQQILGQGPKLLIQFQNNGVVDDSQLPKDRFSAERLKGVDSTLKIQPAKLEDSAVYLCASSLGTEGGYEQYFGPGTRLTVT.

V gene TRBV7-9 combines with J gene TRBJ2-3; D is possibly TRBD2 (6 bases). Looked up from germline, CDR1 is SEHNR and CDR2 is FQNEAQ (reference sequence). Trimming pared 4 bases from V and 6 bases from J, leaving 14 bases between. The length of the CDR3 is 14 residues. The CDR3 region is CASSSTRGWDTQYF. CDR3 bases: TGTGCCAGCAGCTCGACTAGGGGATGGGATACGCAGTATTTT. Based on the CDR3 plus reference TRBV7-9 and TRBJ2-3, the full variable domain is DTGVSQNPRHKITKRGQNVTFRCDPISEHNRLYWYRQTLGQGPEFLTYFQNEAQLEKSRLLSDRFSAERPKGSFSTLEIQRTEQGDSAMYLCASSSTRGWDTQYFGPGTRLTVL.

The chain couples TRBV9 to TRBJ2-3; 11 bases map to TRBD2. Looked up from germline, CDR1 is SGDLS and CDR2 is YYNGEE. The junction had 1 base not matched to a gene; V was cut back by 2 bases and J by 2 bases. The CDR3 extends over 15 amino acids. The CDR3 nucleotides are TGTGCCAGCAGCGTGGGACTAGCGGACACAGATACGCAGTATTTT. Translated: CASSVGLADTDTQYF.

CDR3 nucleotide sequence: TGTGCCAGCAGCTTAACCGCGGGGAGAGCCTACGAGCAGTACTTC. The encoded protein is CASSLTAGRAYEQYF. This chain joins TRBV7-8 and TRBJ2-7; TRBD2 might be the D (6 bases). Germline V gene lookup returns CDR1 SGHVS and CDR2 FQNEAQ. V gave up 2 bases and J gave up 2 bases, with 13 bases separating them. This CDR3 contains 15 residues. Variable domain in full (rest from reference TRBV7-8 and TRBJ2-7): GAGVSQSPRYKVAKRGQDVALRCDPISGHVSLFWYQQALGQGPEFLTYFQNEAQLDKSGLPSDRFFAERPEGSVSTLKIQRTQQEDSAVYLCASSLTAGRAYEQYFGPGTRLTVT.

The V call is TRBV7-6, the J call TRBJ1-1, with a tentative D call TRBD1 (5 bases). V was clipped by 6 bases and J by 3 bases, with 11 bases between them. CDR3 length: 13 amino acids. The germline V gene has CDR1 SGHVS and CDR2 FNYEAQ. CDR3 sequence reads: CASSSRGDTEAFF. The CDR3 region has the DNA TGTGCCAGCAGTTCCCGGGGGGACACTGAAGCTTTCTTT.

The genes are TRBV28 and TRBJ1-2, with TRBD1 identical over 10 bases. Losses at the gene ends were 4 bases for V and 8 bases for J; bases not matched to a gene: 10. The CDR3 spans 15 residues. Germline V lookup: CDR1 MDHEN, CDR2 SYDVKM. The CDR3 DNA reads as TGTGCCAGCAGTTCTCCGGGACAGGGGTTTGAGGGCTACACCTTC. Protein product: CASSSPGQGFEGYTF.

This chain links TRBV5-4 with TRBJ2-7; 9 bases fit TRBD1. J lost 5 bases, V lost 5 bases, and 5 bases had no gene match. The V gene's germline CDR1 is SGHNT and CDR2 YYREEE (reference sequence). The CDR3 contains 13 residues. The CDR3 loop reads CASRPGTGNEQYF. Written as DNA, the CDR3 is TGTGCCAGCAGGCCCGGGACAGGGAACGAGCAGTACTTC.

CDR3 bases: TGTGCCAGCACCGGGACATCTGAAGCTTTCTTT. Its translation is CASTGTSEAFF. The rearrangement uses TRBV28 and TRBJ1-1, with D maybe TRBD1 (6 bases). The CDR3 covers 11 residues. The germline CDR1 and CDR2 sequences are MDHEN and SYDVKM. Trimming removed 7 bases at V and 6 bases at J, with 9 bases between.

The V call is TRBV5-1, the J call TRBJ1-1, with D hard to call. The CDR3 contains 13 residues. The germline V and J ends were trimmed by 6 bases and 1 base, with 10 bases remaining between them. Germline V gives CDR1 SGHRS, CDR2 YFSETQ. The CDR3 DNA reads as TGCGCCAGCAAGGAGGGCAGGAACACTGAAGCTTTCTTT. This sequence encodes CASKEGRNTEAFF.

For the CDR3, the DNA is TGTGCCAGCAGTCCCCTCAGCGGGAGCTTAGTGTCCGGGAGCTACGAGCAGTACTTC. It yields the protein CASSPLSGSLVSGSYEQYF. The gene calls are TRBV27 and TRBJ2-7; 8 bases align to TRBD2. Germline V gene lookup returns CDR1 MNHEY and CDR2 SMNVEV (reference sequence). The CDR3 totals 19 residues. V gave up 5 bases and J gave up 3 bases; unmatched junction bases: 21.

CDR3 amino acids: CASSLNRDFSYEQYF. CDR3 nucleotide sequence: TGTGCCAGCAGCTTGAACCGGGACTTCTCCTACGAGCAGTACTTC. The rearrangement uses TRBV5-6 and TRBJ2-7, with D possibly TRBD2 on 6 matching bases. The CDR3 has 15 amino acids. The ends were cut back, 1 base at V and 0 bases at J, with 11 bases in the middle. CDR1 is SGHDT and CDR2 is YYEEEE in the germline V gene.

This clone was seen just once. This chain joins TRBV2 and TRBJ2-1; D gene ambiguous. V was shortened by 6 bases and J by 15 bases, with 12 bases between the two germline ends. This CDR3 has 10 residues. CDR1 and CDR2 from the germline V gene are SNHLY and FYNNEI. The CDR3 is CASSEVIWFF. The CDR3 bases are TGTGCCAGCAGCGAGGTTATATGGTTCTTC.

This CDR3 is CASSIVGGLEAFF. For the CDR3, the DNA is TGTGCCAGTAGTATAGTAGGGGGCCTTGAAGCTTTCTTT. The chain employs TRBV19 and TRBJ1-1; the match to TRBD1 covers 7 bases. The CDR3 covers 13 residues. The V segment lost 1 base and the J segment 7 bases; nucleotides outside the gene matches: 3. The V gene's germline CDR1 is LNHDA and CDR2 SQIVND (reference sequence).

This chain joins TRBV2 and TRBJ2-1, with TRBD1 matching 7 bases. CDR1 is SNHLY, CDR2 FYNNEI, per germline. Germline trimming cut 9 bases from V and 8 bases from J; bases unmatched to any gene: 19. The CDR3 is made up of 16 amino acids. The CDR3 DNA sequence: TGTGCCAGAGGTGCGCCTACAGGGGACCAGAGCGATGAGCAGTTCTTC. Translation: CARGAPTGDQSDEQFF.

The chain joins TRBV18 to TRBJ1-1; no reliable D call. This CDR3 is built from 15 residues. The germline CDR1 and CDR2 sequences are KGHSH and LQKENI. Trimming removed 2 bases from V and 3 bases from J, with 13 bases in between. The chain's CDR3 is CASSPGEGADTEAFF. The CDR3, as DNA: TGTGCCAGCTCACCAGGGGAGGGCGCGGACACTGAAGCTTTCTTT.